The following is a TCR beta chain sequence with its context. Original processing methods: Scientists estimated how many nucleated cells there were by amplifying reference gene primers. Sequenced by immunoSEQ multiplex PCR; TCRdb stores in-frame clones only, minus some. V and J calls and clone size are given by that table; D and trimming were obtained from the DNA. The sample holds some 140,000 clones; around 76% are singletons and the top ten take around 12%. V lost 5 bases and J lost 8; bases outside the gene matches: 5. The germline CDR1 and CDR2 sequences are SGHVS and FNYEAQ. The CDR3 has 14 residues. The record originates from a study of blood T cell repertoires in COVID-19. The overall study: Samples came from the United States, Italy and Spain, spanning acute and convalescent COVID-19. The analysed material was cDNA or gDNA that came from T cells, B-cell-depleted T cells, or PBMCs.

The receptor was derived from an elderly man with acute or convalescent COVID-19. The sample consisted of peripheral blood. The rearrangement uses TRBV7-6 and TRBJ1-4; 10 positions agree with TRBD1. The CDR3 DNA reads TGTGCCAGCAGCCAGACAGGGGGCATAGAAAAACTGTTTTTT. Its translation: CASSQTGGIEKLFF.